This T cell receptor (beta chain) was retrieved from a study of blood T cell repertoires in COVID-19 (dated by TCRdb to the early 2020s). For the wider study: Collaborator samples came from the United States, Italy and Spain and covered acute and convalescent phases of COVID-19. The material from the prospective study consisted of cDNA or gDNA derived from T cells, B-cell-depleted T cells, or PBMCs. Subjects who had been exposed to COVID-19, were actively infected with it, or had recovered from it provided the deeply sampled blood TCRbeta repertoires that made up the dataset. The repertoires were made available in a free public database intended to serve as a resource for research on the immune response to SARS-CoV-2. The samples were drawn from two sources: the first 160 participants of the ongoing ImmuneRACE study, and 1,200 or so subjects contributed by 6 global collaborators. Nearly every sample came with metadata listing a de-identified subject ID, COVID-19 status, age in years and sex. Where HLA class I and class II types were available, the types were taken from metadata supplied by the sample provider, not from assay-based typing. The full study reports these points: The amount of clinical and demographic metadata varied by source and participant and was provided uncurated.

The CDR3 runs 12 amino acids, cysteine and phenylalanine included. Only the CDR3 region is kept as DNA, spanning 36 bases read in frame from base 1. V is shortened by 3 bases, J by 3 bases, and the region joining them spans 5 bases. CDR1 and CDR2, looked up from the germline V gene (reference sequence), are LGHDT and YNNKEL. TCRbeta CDR3 regions were amplified from genomic DNA using the immunoSEQ Assay, a bias-controlled multiplex PCR. The paper's processing steps were these. The number of nucleated cells in each sample was estimated by amplification of reference gene primers within the assay. To quantify the absolute abundance of each unique TCRbeta CDR3 rearrangement, sequence reads were collapsed and filtered. Productive Simpson clonality was computed per sample as the square root of Simpson's diversity index over productive rearrangements. Held by TCRdb, this immuneACCESS table contains in-frame sequences only and omits some clones. Under half of the omission traces to an unresolved V gene where checked; the cause of the rest is unknown. V and J calls and clone size are copied from that table; D and trimming were computed from the DNA. Within this sample are 450,000 to 500,000 clones, with about 90% of them counted one time only. Of the sample, 0.7% falls within the top ten clones.

Participants in the prospective study were enrolled through a virtual design, were aged about 18 to 89 years, and lived in 20 to 30 United States geographic areas. In the prospective study, cohorts were assigned on the basis of participant-reported clinical history obtained from a screening survey and a study questionnaire. ImmuneRACE Cohort 3 recovered participants were defined by two consecutive negative NP/OP PCR tests, healthcare professional clearance, or symptom resolution. Mobile phlebotomists in the prospective study collected whole blood, serum and a nasopharyngeal or oropharyngeal swab from every participant. Prospective study participants could optionally give additional blood draws and questionnaires over an approximately 2-month period. Before DNA extraction, prospective study blood samples were shipped either frozen or at room temperature. The sample holds one count of this clone. The antigen this receptor binds is unknown. Nothing much larger sits one base from this clone, and base qualities are not available.

The source material was PBMCs or T cells enriched from blood (not recorded which). Rearrangement joined TRBV3-1 (or the pseudogene TRBV3-2) to TRBJ2-5; the D gene lacks a confident call. This TCR derives from a young woman who had recovered from COVID-19. The sequenced DNA is TGTGCCAGCAGCCACGTAGAAGAGACCCAGTACTTC. The translation is CASSHVEETQYF.